This TCR beta chain is from a study of shared clonotypes between healthy human individuals. Study-wide background: The cohort comprised a couple of women and a few men. Their ages spanned 18 to 49 years. Overall study findings and caveats: Among non-shared clonotypes, generation probabilities were lower than among those shared by all four donors. An anticipated effect of sequencing depth on clonotype sharing among donors was recognized.

Per germline, CDR1 SGHNT and CDR2 YYREEE (reference sequence). J gave up 1 base and V 3 bases, and 16 bases lay outside the gene matches. This CDR3 spans 19 amino acids. About this clone: The antigen remains unidentified.

On sorted subsets, replicate PCRs used 150 to 250 ng DNA, or 25,000 to 35,000 T cell genomes. TCRdb's copy holds only in-frame clones and misses some; the assay was immunoSEQ multiplex PCR. The table lists about 2.3 million clones, over 85% of them singletons. The specimen sequenced was naive CD4+ T cells from PBMCs. As for subset: CD45RA+ positively selected. The sequence came from a man between 18 and 29 years old in good health. Some clones in this sample may be carry-over from other donors' samples. The rearrangement joins TRBV5-4 to TRBJ2-3; TRBD1 aligns across 8 bases. The CDR3 DNA reads as TGTGCCAGCAGCTCCCCCTCCGGGACAGGTGCTGGTGGCACAGATACGCAGTATTTT. Translation gives CASSSPSGTGAGGTDTQYF.